A selection of T cell receptor beta chains follows, all from one sample in a study of siplizumab effects on memory and regulatory T cells. Using immunoSEQ multiplex PCR, the repertoire was profiled, and TCRdb retains in-frame clones only, with some absent. The profile covers 15,000 or so clones, with less than 55% appearing a single time and about 8.3% taken by the ten largest. These receptors have no known antigen. Material: CFSE-low (dividing) CD4+ T cells sorted from an allogeneic mixed lymphocyte reaction. The receptors stem from a human donor in good health; the cells came from an allogeneic mixed lymphocyte reaction. Some clones in this sample may be carry-over from other donors' samples. Each CDR3 is given with its conserved first and last residue. Each record gives: V gene, CDR3 protein.

TRBV6-1 CASSALSAYSNQPQHF
TRBV4-2 CASSLAANSYEQYF
TRBV18 CASSPTGQGGNTIYF
TRBV19 CASSPLRSRRLSNQPQHF
TRBV7-8 CASSFTGAGEQYF
TRBV19 CASKGQGEQNTEAFF
TRBV6-1 CASTSFNEQFF
TRBV19 CASSPRTLAYEQYF
TRBV5-4 CASSFGRGTSYNEQFF
TRBV19 CASSRSSGGDYGYTF
TRBV19 CASSSRLGGAGYGYTF
TRBV19 CASSIGGVSSYEQYF
TRBV19 CASEGSGLSSYNEQFF
TRBV7-2 CASSFPPGGLGYGYTF
TRBV9 CASSVVGYEQYF
TRBV5-4 CASSADSNYGYTF
TRBV27 CASSASFVHSYEQYF
TRBV11-2 CASSLVGSVYDTQYF
TRBV15 CATSRGSYYEQYF
TRBV27 CASSLASPRPYEQYF
TRBV10-3 CAIRTSGSRTDTQYF
TRBV5-1 CASSEGLAGGLGVYNEQFF
TRBV9 CASSVEDFYGYTF
TRBV11-1 CASSTGTSGTQQYF
TRBV29-1 CSVRGGTGVSYGYTF